This T cell receptor (beta chain) derives from a study of molecular identifiers for immune sequencing clone quantification. Overall study findings and caveats: Clone sizes could be underestimated for highly expanded clones when identical TCR molecules share a barcode. Naive cells had under 1% of molecules in clones above 20 RNA copies, effectors over 97%.

Based on a CD8+CD4-CCR7+CD45RA+ profile, naive CD8 T cells were sorted. There are 16 residues in the CDR3. Between the trimmed V and J ends, which lost 0 bases and 5 bases, there was a span of 13 bases. Looked up from germline, CDR1 is LGHNA and CDR2 is YSLEER. With respect to this clonotype: Its antigen is still unknown.

Bulk TCR library preparation followed previously described methods with listed TCR primers. MiXCR, applied by TCRdb to the PCR reads, yields one record per CDR3 protein. Of approximately 670,000 distinct CDR3 sequences in the sample, about 20% were seen once. This TCR derives from a human donor in good health. Some libraries in this study had Jurkat cell RNA spiked in. Sequencing was done on a sample of naive CD8+ T cells from blood, with Jurkat cell RNA spiked in. Subset described: FACS-sorted CD8+CD4-CCR7+CD45RA+ naive T cells. V usage is TRBV4-3 and J usage is TRBJ2-2; either TRBD1 or TRBD2 may fit D (6 bases each). CDR3 nucleotide sequence: TGCGCCAGCAGCCAAGATGTGGGGGGCGGGACCGGGGAGCTGTTTTTT. As protein: CASSQDVGGGTGELFF.